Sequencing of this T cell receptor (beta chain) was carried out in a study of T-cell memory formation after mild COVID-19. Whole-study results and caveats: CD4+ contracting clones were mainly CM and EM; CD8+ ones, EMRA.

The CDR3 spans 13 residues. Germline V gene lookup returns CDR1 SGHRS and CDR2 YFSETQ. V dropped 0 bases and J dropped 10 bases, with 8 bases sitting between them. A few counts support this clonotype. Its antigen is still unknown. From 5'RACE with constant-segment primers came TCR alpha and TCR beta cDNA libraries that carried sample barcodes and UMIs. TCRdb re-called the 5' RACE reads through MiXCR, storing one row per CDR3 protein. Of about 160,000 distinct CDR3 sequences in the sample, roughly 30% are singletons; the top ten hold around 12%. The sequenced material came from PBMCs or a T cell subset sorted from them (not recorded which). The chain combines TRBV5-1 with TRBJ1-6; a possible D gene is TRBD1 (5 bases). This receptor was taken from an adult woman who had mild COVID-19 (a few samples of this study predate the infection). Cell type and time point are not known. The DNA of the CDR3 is TGCGCCAGCAGCTTGGTAGGGGACTCACCCCTCCACTTT. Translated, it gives CASSLVGDSPLHF. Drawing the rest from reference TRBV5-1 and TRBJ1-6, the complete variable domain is KAGVTQTPRYLIKTRGQQVTLSCSPISGHRSVSWYQQTPGQGLQFLFEYFSETQRNKGNFPGRFSGRQFSNSRSEMNVSTLELGDSALYLCASSLVGDSPLHFGNGTRLTVT.